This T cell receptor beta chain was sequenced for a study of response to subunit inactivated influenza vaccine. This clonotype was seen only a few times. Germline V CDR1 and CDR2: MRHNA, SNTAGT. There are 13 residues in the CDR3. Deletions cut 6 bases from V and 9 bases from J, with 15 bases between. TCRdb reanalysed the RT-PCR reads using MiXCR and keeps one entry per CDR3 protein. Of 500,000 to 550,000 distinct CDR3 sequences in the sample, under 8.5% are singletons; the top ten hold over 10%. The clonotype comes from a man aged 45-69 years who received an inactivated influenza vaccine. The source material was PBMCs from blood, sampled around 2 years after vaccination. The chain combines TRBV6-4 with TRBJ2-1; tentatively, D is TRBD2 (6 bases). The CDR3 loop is CASSPGLAGEQFF. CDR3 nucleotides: TGTGCCAGCAGCCCGGGACTCGCGGGTGAGCAGTTCTTC.